Detailed here is one T cell receptor (beta chain). The data originate from a study of shared clonotypes between healthy human individuals. Profiled with immunoSEQ multiplex PCR; TCRdb holds only in-frame clones, not every one. The table lists a few million clones, about 94% of them singletons, with about 0.13% in the top ten. CDR1 is SNHLY and CDR2 is FYNNEI in the germline V gene. Trimming took off 8 bases at V and 1 base at J, with 14 bases between the two ends. The CDR3 spans 15 residues. The rearrangement links TRBV2 to TRBJ2-2; no clear D gene. Sequenced material: naive CD4+ T cells sorted from blood. Subset reported: CD45RA+ positively selected. The receptor's source is a man aged 18 to 29 in good health. This chain's CDR3 is CASFAAQKNTGELFF. CDR3 in DNA: TGTGCCAGCTTCGCCGCACAGAAGAACACCGGGGAGCTGTTTTTT.